A selection of T cell receptor beta chains follows, all from one sample in a study of lymphopenia after photon versus proton radiotherapy. Clones were sequenced by immunoSEQ multiplex PCR, and TCRdb holds only the in-frame ones, with some missing. The table shows 25,000 to 30,000 clones, with more than 80% occurring only once. This specimen consisted of peripheral blood, obtained from a patient treated with photon-based radiotherapy. The receptor source for this set is a man aged 25-45 years with gastric cancer. The CDR3 runs from the conserved cysteine through the conserved F or W. The D gene is left open where the match is weak. Clone size, where shown, is once, few, many, or a class for clones that have expanded.

j_gene,v_gene,d_gene,abundance,CDR3nt,CDR3aa
TRBJ2-7,TRBV7-2,NA,once,TGTGCCAGCAGCTTCCCGGTACAGGGCCGCGAGCAGTACTTC,CASSFPVQGREQYF
TRBJ1-3,TRBV5-5,NA,NA,TGTGCCAGCAGCTCTCACGGGGCACCAGGAAACACCATATATTTT,CASSSHGAPGNTIYF
TRBJ2-1,TRBV4-3,TRBD2,NA,TGCGCCAGCAGCCAAACTAGCGGGAGGGACAATGAGCAGTTCTTC,CASSQTSGRDNEQFF
TRBJ1-1,TRBV19,NA,NA,TGTGCCAGTAGTAGGACGGCAGACACTGAAGCTTTCTTT,CASSRTADTEAFF
TRBJ2-2,TRBV15,TRBD1,NA,TGTGCCACCAGCAGCAGGGACAGGGCGAACGGGGAGCTGTTTTTT,CATSSRDRANGELFF
TRBJ1-1,TRBV18,NA,NA,TGTGCCAGCTCACCAAATGAGGGATCCACTGAAGCTTTCTTT,CASSPNEGSTEAFF
TRBJ1-1,TRBV5-1,NA,NA,TGCGCCAGCAGCTTGACCCCTGACACGAACACTGAAGCTTTCTTT,CASSLTPDTNTEAFF
TRBJ2-5,TRBV7-2,NA,few,TGTGCCAGCAGCCCCTACAGGGTGGAGACCCAGTACTTC,CASSPYRVETQYF
TRBJ1-2,TRBV7-9,NA,few,TGTGCCAGCAGCAGCGACAGGAACACGCCTTATGGCTACACCTTC,CASSSDRNTPYGYTF
TRBJ2-2,TRBV7-7,NA,once,TGTGCCAGCAGCTTAGGGGGTCTAGCGACCACCGGGGAGCTGTTTTTT,CASSLGGLATTGELFF
TRBJ2-1,TRBV7-9,NA,NA,TGTGCCAGCAGCTCGAGCACAGGCTTATCATTCAATGAGCAGTTCTTC,CASSSSTGLSFNEQFF
TRBJ1-4,TRBV11-2,TRBD1,NA,TGTGCCAGCAGCAGAACAGGGGGCAGCGATGAAAAACTGTTTTTT,CASSRTGGSDEKLFF
TRBJ2-7,TRBV5-4,NA,NA,TGTGCCAGCAGCTTGGGGGGTAGGGGCGAGCAGTACTTC,CASSLGGRGEQYF
TRBJ2-4,TRBV27,NA,NA,TGTGCCAGCAGTTTGTCTAGTACACCAATAGCCAAAAACATTCAGTACTTC,CASSLSSTPIAKNIQYF
TRBJ2-1,TRBV28,NA,NA,TGTGCCAGCAGTCGGTCAAGGGGCGCTAAATACAATGAGCAGTTCTTC,CASSRSRGAKYNEQFF
TRBJ1-2,TRBV7-9,NA,once,TGTGCCAGCAGCTTTTTTCAGGGATCTGCTGGCTATGGCTACACCTTC,CASSFFQGSAGYGYTF
TRBJ2-3,TRBV11-3,TRBD2,once,TGTGCCAGCAGCCAGGGACTAGCGGGAGAAGGTAGAGATACGCAGTATTTT,CASSQGLAGEGRDTQYF